The clone carrying this T cell receptor beta chain showed up many times. The target antigen is unknown. The data were obtained in a study of T cell repertoires in cytomegalovirus infection. Study-level background: From public TCR beta signatures came an indication of both CMV infection and matching HLA type.

The CDR3 extends over 15 amino acids. In germline, CDR1 is SGHTA, CDR2 FQGNSA. The V segment lost 1 base and the J segment 6 bases; nucleotides outside the gene matches: 6. Study observations and caveats: HLA-C-restricted TCR beta clonotypes specific for CMV led the ex vivo response.

TCRdb used MiXCR to reprocess the reads, holding one entry per CDR3 protein. Of roughly 570,000 distinct CDR3 sequences in the sample, over 35% were seen once. Material: cultured PBMCs, obtained from culture after CMV antigen stimulation. This receptor was identified in a human donor in good health (CMV status not recorded). Some clones in this sample may be carry-over from other donors' samples. This chain connects TRBV7-2 to TRBJ1-1; 9 nucleotides line up with TRBD1. In nucleotides, the CDR3 is TGTGCCAGCAGCTTAGGGGTACAGGGGGCGCCTGAAGCTTTCTTT. Its translation is CASSLGVQGAPEAFF.